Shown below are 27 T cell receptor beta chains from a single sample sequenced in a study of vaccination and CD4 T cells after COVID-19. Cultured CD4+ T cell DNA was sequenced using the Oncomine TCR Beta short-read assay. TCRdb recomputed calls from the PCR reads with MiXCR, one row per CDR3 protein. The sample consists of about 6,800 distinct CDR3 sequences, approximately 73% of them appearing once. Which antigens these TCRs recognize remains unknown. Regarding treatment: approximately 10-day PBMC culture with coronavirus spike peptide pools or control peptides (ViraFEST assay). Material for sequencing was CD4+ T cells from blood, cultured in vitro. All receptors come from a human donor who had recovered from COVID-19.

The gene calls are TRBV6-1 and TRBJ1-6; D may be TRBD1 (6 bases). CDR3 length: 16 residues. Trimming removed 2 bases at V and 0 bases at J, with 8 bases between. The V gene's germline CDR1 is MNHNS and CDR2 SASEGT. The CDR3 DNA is TGTGCCAGCAGTGAATCAGGGGTCTCCTATAATTCACCCCTCCACTTT. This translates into CASSESGVSYNSPLHF.

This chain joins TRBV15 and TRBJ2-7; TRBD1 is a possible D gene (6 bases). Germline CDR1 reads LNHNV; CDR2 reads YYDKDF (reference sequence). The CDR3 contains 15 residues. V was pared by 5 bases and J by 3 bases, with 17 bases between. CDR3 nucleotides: TGTGCCACCAGCGAAACAGGGAATCTGAACTACGAGCAGTACTTC. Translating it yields CATSETGNLNYEQYF.

CDR3 region: CASSLFSRETSNYGYTF. CDR3 DNA sequence: TGTGCCAGCAGCTTGTTTTCACGGGAGACTTCTAACTATGGCTACACCTTC. The gene calls are TRBV5-6 and TRBJ1-2; no reliable D call. The germline V gene encodes CDR1 SGHDT and CDR2 YYEEEE. The CDR3 is 17 residues long. V was shortened by 1 base and J by 0 bases, with 16 bases between the two germline ends.

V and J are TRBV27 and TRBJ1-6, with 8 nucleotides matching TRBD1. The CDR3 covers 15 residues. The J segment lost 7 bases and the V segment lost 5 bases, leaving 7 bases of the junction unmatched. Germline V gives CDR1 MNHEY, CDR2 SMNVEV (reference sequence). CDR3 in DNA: TGTGCCAGCAGTCCCGGGACAGGACGGAATTCACCCCTCCACTTT. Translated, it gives CASSPGTGRNSPLHF.

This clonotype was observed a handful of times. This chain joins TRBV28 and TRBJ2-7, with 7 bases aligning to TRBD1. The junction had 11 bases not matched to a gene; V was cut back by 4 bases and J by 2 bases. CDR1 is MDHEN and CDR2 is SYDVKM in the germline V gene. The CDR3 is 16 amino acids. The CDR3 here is CASSSGQAVRPYEQYF. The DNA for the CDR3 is TGTGCCAGCAGTTCCGGACAGGCTGTCCGTCCCTACGAGCAGTACTTC.

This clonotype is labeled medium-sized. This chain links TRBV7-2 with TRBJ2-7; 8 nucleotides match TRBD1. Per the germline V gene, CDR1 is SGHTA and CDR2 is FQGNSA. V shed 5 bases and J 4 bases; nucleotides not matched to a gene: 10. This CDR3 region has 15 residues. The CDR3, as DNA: TGTGCCAGCAGCCCCAGGACAGGGTCGGGGTACGAGCAGTACTTC. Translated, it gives CASSPRTGSGYEQYF.

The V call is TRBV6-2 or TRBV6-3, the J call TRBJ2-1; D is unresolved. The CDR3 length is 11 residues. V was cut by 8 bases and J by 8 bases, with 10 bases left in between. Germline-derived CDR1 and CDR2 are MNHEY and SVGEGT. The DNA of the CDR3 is TGTGCCAGCCTAAGTATCTATGAGCAGTTCTTC. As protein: CASLSIYEQFF.

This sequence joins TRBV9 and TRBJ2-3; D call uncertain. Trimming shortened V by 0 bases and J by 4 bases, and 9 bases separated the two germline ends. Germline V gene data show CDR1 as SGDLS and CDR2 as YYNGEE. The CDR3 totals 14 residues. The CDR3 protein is CASSVALGPDTQYF. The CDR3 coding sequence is TGTGCCAGCAGCGTAGCTTTAGGGCCAGATACGCAGTATTTT.

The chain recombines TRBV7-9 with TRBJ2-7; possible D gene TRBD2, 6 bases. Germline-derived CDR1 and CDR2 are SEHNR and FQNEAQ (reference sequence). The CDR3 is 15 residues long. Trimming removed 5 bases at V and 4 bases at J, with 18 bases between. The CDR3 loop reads CASSPSEGPYYEQYF. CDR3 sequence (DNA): TGTGCCAGCAGCCCCTCGGAGGGCCCCTATTACGAGCAGTACTTC.

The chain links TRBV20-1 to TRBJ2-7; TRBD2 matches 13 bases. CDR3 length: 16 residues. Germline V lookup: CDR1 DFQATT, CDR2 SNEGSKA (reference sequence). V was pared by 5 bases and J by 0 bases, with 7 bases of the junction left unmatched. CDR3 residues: CSAGTSGRASSYEQYF. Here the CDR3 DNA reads TGCAGTGCTGGCACTAGCGGGAGGGCTAGCTCCTACGAGCAGTACTTC.

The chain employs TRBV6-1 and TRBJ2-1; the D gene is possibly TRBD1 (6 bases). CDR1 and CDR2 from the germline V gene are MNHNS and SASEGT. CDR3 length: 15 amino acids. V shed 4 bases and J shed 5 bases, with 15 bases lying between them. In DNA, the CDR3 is TGTGCCAGCAGTGTTAAGGTGGGGGCGCACAATGAGCAGTTCTTC. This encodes CASSVKVGAHNEQFF.

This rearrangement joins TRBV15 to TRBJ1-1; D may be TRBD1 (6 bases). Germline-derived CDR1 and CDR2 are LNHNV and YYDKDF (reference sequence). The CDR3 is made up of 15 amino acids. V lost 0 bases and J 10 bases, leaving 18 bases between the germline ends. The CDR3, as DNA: TGTGCCACCAGCAGAGATCGCGGGGGGCGCGACGGAGCTTTCTTT. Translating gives CATSRDRGGRDGAFF. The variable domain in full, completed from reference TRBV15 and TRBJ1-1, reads DAMVIQNPRYQVTQFGKPVTLSCSQTLNHNVMYWYQQKSSQAPKLLFHYYDKDFNNEADTPDNFQSRRPNTSFCFLDIRSPGLGDTAMYLCATSRDRGGRDGAFFGQGTRLTVV.

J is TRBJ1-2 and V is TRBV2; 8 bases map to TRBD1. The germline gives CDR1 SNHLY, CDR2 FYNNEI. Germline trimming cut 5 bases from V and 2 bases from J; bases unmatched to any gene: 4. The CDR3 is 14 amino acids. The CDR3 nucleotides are TGTGCCAGCAGTACTGACAGGGGCAACTATGGCTACACCTTC. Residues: CASSTDRGNYGYTF.

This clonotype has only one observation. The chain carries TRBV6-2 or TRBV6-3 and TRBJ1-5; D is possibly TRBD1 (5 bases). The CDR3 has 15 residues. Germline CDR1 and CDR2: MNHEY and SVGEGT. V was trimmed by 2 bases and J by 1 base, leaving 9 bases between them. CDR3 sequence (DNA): TGTGCCAGCAGTTACGGGGGAAGGAGCAATCAGCCCCAGCATTTT. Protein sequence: CASSYGGRSNQPQHF.

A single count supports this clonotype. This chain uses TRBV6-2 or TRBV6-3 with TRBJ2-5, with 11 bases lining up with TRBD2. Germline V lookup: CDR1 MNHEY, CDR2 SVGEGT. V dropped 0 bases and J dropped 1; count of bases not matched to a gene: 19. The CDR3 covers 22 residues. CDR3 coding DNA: TGTGCCAGCAGTTACTCGCCGAACTATAGCGGGAGGGCCGGTGACGGCCAAGAGACCCAGTACTTC. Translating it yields CASSYSPNYSGRAGDGQETQYF.

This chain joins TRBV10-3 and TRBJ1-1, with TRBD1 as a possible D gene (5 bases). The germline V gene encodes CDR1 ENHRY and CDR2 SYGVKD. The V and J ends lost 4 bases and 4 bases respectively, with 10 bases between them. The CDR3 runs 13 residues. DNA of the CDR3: TGTGCCATCAGTGTGGTCGGGGGCACTGAAGCTTTCTTT. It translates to CAISVVGGTEAFF.

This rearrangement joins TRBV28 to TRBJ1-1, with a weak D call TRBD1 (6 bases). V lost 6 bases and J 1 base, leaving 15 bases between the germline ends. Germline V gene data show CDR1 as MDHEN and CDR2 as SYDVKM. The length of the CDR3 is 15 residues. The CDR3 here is CASRLLRGTNTEAFF. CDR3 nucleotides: TGTGCCAGCAGGCTGCTCAGGGGCACGAACACTGAAGCTTTCTTT.

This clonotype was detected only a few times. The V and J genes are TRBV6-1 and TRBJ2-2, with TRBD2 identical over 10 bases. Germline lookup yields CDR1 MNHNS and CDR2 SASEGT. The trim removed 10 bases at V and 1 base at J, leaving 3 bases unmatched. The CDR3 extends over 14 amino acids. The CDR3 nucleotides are TGTGCCATCAGACTAGCGGGGAACACCGGGGAGCTGTTTTTT. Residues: CAIRLAGNTGELFF.

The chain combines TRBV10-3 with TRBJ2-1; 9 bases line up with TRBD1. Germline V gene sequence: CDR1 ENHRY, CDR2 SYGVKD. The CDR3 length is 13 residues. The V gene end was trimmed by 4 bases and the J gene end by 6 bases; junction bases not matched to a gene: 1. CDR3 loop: CAISGQGVNEQFF. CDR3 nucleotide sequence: TGTGCCATCAGTGGACAGGGGGTCAATGAGCAGTTCTTC.

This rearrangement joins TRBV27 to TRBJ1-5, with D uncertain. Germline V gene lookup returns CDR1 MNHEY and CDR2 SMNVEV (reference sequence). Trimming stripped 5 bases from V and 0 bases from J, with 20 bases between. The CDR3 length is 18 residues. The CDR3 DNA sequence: TGTGCCAGCAGTCCTATTAACCCAACCCGCGGTAGCAATCAGCCCCAGCATTTT. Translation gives CASSPINPTRGSNQPQHF.

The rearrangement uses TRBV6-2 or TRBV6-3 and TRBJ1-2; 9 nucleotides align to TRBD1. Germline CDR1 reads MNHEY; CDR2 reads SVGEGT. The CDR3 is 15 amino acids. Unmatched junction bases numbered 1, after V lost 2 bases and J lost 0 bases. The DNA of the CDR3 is TGTGCCAGCAGTTACCGGACAGGGGCTAACTATGGCTACACCTTC. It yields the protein CASSYRTGANYGYTF.

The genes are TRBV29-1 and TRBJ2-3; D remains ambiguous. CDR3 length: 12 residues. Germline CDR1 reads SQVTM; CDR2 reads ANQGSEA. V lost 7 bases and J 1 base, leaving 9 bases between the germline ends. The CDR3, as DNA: TGCAGCGCCTCAACGGGCACAGATACGCAGTATTTT. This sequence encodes CSASTGTDTQYF.

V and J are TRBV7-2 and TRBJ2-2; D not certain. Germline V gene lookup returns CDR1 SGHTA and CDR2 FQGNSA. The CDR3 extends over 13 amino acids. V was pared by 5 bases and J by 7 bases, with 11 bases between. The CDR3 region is CASSLNWRGELFF. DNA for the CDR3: TGTGCCAGCAGCCTAAACTGGCGCGGGGAGCTGTTTTTT.

Here the CDR3 reads CASTPGGGPFEKLFF. CDR3 DNA sequence: TGTGCCAGCACCCCAGGGGGAGGCCCTTTCGAAAAACTGTTTTTT. The J gene is TRBJ1-4, the V gene TRBV7-2; 7 nucleotides agree with TRBD1. The germline gives CDR1 SGHTA, CDR2 FQGNSA. With V trimmed by 7 bases and J by 8 bases, 13 bases remained unmatched. CDR3 length equals 15 residues.

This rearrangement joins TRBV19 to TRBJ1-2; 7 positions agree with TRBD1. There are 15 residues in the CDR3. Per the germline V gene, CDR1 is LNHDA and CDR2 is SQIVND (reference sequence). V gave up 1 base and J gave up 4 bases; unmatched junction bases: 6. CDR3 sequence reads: CASSIGWDSIYGYTF. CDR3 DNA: TGTGCCAGTAGTATAGGCTGGGACAGCATCTATGGCTACACCTTC. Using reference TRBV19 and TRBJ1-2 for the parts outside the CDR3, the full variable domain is DGGITQSPKYLFRKEGQNVTLSCEQNLNHDAMYWYRQDPGQGLRLIYYSQIVNDFQKGDIAEGYSVSREKKESFPLTVTSAQKNPTAFYLCASSIGWDSIYGYTFGSGTRLTVV.

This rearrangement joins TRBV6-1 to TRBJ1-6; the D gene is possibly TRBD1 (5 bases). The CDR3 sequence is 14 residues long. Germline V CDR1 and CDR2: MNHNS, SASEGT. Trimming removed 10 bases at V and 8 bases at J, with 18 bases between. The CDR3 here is CATRAQGRYSPLHF. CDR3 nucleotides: TGTGCCACCAGGGCCCAGGGTAGATATTCACCCCTCCACTTT.

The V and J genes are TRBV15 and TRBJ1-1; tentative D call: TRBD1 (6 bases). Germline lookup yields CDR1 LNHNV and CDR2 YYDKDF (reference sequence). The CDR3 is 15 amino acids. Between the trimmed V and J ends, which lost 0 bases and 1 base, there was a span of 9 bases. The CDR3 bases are TGTGCCACCAGCAGAGAGAGGACAGCGAACACTGAAGCTTTCTTT. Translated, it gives CATSRERTANTEAFF.